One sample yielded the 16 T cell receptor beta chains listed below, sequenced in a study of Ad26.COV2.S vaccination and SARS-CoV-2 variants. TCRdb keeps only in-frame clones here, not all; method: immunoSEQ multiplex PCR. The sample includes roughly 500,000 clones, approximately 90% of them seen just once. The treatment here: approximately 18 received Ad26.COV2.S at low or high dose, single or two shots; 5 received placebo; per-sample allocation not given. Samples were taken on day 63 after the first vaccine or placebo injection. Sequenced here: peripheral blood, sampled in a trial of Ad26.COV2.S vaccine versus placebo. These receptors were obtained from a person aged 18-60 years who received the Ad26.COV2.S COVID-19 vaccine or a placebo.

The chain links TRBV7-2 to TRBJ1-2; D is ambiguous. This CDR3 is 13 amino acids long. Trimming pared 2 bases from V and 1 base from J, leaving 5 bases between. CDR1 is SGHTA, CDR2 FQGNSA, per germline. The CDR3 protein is CASSLNYNYGYTF. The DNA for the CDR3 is TGTGCCAGCAGCTTAAACTATAACTATGGCTACACCTTC.

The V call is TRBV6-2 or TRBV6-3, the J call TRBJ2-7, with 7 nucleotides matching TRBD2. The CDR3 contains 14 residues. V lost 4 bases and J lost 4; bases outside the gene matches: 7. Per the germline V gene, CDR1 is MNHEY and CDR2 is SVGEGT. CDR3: CASSSPAGLYEQYF. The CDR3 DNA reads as TGTGCCAGCAGTTCCCCAGCGGGGCTATACGAGCAGTACTTC.

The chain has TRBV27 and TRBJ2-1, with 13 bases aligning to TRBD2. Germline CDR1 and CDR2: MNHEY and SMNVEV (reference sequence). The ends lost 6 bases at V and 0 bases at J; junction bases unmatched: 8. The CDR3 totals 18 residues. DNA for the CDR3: TGTGCCAGCAGGGCCGGGACTAGCGGGGTAAGCTCCTACAATGAGCAGTTCTTC. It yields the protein CASRAGTSGVSSYNEQFF.

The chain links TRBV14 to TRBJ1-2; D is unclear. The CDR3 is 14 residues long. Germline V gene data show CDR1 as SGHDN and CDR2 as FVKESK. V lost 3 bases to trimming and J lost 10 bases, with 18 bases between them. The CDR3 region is CASSHILVEGDYTF. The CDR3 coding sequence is TGTGCCAGCAGCCACATCCTCGTGGAGGGCGACTACACCTTC.

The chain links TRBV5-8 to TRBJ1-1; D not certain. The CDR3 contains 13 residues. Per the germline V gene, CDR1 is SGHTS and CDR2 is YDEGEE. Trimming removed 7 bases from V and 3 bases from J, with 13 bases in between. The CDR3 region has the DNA TGTGCCAGCGCTTACGGTCCGGACACTGAAGCTTTCTTT. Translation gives CASAYGPDTEAFF.

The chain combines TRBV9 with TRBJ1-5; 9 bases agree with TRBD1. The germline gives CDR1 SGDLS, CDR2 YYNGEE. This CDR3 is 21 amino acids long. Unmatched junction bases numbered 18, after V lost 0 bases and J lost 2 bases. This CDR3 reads CASSVVENRGHPDDGNQPQHF. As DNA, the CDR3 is TGTGCCAGCAGCGTAGTTGAGAACAGGGGGCATCCTGACGATGGCAATCAGCCCCAGCATTTT.

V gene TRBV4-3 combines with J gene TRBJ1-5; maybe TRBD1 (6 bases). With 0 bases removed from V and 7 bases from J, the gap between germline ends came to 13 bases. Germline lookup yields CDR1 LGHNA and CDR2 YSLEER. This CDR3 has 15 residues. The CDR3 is CASSQDRGGGQPQHF. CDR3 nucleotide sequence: TGCGCCAGCAGCCAAGATAGAGGGGGAGGACAGCCCCAGCATTTT.

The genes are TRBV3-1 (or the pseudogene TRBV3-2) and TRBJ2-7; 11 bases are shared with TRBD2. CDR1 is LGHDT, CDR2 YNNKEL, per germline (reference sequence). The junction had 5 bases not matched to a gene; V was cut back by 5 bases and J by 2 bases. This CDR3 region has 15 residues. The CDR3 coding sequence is TGTGCCAGCAGCTCGGGACTAGCGGAGGCCTACGAGCAGTACTTC. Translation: CASSSGLAEAYEQYF.

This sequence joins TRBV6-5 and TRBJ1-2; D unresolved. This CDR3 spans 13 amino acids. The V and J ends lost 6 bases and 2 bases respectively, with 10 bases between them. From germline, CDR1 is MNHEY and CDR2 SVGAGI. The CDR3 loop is CASSGLGNYGYTF. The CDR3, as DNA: TGTGCCAGCAGCGGCCTGGGCAACTATGGCTACACCTTC.

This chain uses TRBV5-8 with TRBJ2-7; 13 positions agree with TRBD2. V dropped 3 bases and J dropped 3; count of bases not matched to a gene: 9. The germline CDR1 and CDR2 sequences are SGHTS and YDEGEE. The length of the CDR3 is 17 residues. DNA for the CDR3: TGTGCCAGCAGCTCCACCCGGACTAGCGGGAGTCTCTACGAGCAGTACTTC. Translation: CASSSTRTSGSLYEQYF.

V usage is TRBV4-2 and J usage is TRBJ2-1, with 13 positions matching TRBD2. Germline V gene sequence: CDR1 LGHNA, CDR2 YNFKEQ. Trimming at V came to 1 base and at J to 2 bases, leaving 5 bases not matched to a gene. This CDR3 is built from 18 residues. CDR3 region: CASSQVTSGRVPYNEQFF. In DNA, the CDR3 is TGTGCCAGCAGCCAAGTAACTAGCGGGAGGGTCCCCTACAATGAGCAGTTCTTC.

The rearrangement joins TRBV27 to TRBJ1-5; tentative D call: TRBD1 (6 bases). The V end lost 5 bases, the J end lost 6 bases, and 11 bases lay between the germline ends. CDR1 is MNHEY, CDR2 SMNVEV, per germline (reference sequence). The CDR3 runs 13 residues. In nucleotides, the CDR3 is TGTGCCAGCAGTCAAACAGGGAGTCAGCCCCAGCATTTT. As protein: CASSQTGSQPQHF.

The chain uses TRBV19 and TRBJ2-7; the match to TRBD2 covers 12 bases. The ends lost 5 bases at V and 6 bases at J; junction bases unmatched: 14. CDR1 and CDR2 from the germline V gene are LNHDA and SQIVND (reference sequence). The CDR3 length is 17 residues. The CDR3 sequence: CASSSQALVLAGGEQYF. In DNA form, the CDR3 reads TGTGCCAGTAGTTCCCAGGCCCTCGTACTAGCGGGAGGCGAGCAGTACTTC.

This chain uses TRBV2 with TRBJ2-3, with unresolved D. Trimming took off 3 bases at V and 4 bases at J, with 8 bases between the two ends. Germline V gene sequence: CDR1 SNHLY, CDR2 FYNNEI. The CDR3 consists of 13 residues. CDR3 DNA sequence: TGTGCCAGCAGTGATAACGGTCCAGATACGCAGTATTTT. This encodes CASSDNGPDTQYF.

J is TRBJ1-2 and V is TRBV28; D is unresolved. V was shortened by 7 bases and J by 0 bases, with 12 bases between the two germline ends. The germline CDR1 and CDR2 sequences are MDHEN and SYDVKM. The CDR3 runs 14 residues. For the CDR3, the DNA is TGTGCCAGCAAAAACCCTGGGACTAACTATGGCTACACCTTC. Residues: CASKNPGTNYGYTF.

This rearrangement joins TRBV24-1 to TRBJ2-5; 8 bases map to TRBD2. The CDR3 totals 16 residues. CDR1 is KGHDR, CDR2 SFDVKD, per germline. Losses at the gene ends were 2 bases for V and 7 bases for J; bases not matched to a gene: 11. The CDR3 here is CATSDSGGLSLGTQYF. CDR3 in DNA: TGTGCCACCAGTGATTCGGGGGGGCTCAGCTTGGGGACCCAGTACTTC.